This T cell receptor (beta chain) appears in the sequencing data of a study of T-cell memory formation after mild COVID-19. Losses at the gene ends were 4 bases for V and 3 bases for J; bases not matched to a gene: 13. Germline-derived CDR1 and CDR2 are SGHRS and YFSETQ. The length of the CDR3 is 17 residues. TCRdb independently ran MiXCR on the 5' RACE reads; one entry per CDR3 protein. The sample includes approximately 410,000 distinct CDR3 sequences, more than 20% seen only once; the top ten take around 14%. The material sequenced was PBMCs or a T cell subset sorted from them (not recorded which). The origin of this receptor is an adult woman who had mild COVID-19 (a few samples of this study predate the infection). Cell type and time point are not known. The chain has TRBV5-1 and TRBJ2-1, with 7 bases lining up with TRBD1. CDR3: CASSPRPTGSLYNEQFF. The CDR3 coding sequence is TGCGCCAGCAGCCCACGACCGACAGGGTCCCTCTACAATGAGCAGTTCTTC.